Shown below are 5 T cell receptor beta chains from a single sample sequenced in a study of blood T cell repertoires in COVID-19. This table comes from immunoSEQ multiplex PCR, and its TCRdb copy is limited to in-frame clones, with some not included. In the table there are around 470,000 clones, 89% of which are singletons. Sequences were obtained from peripheral blood. The receptors originated from a man younger than 30 with COVID-19, enrolled during active disease.

The rearrangement links TRBV5-1 to TRBJ1-2; D perhaps matches TRBD1 (6 bases). V lost 2 bases to trimming and J lost 6 bases, with 11 bases between them. Germline V gene data show CDR1 as SGHRS and CDR2 as YFSETQ. This CDR3 has 13 residues. Here the CDR3 DNA reads TGCGCCAGCAGCTTAACTTCAGGGGATGGCTACACCTTC. Translating gives CASSLTSGDGYTF.

The chain carries TRBV27 and TRBJ2-3; 11 nucleotides line up with TRBD2. V was clipped by 4 bases and J by 5 bases; unmatched bases: 11. From germline, CDR1 is MNHEY and CDR2 SMNVEV (reference sequence). The CDR3 runs to 17 residues. CDR3 DNA: TGTGCCAGCAGTTCCCTGCTAGCGGGGGGCCGGATAGATACGCAGTATTTT. This codes for CASSSLLAGGRIDTQYF.

The V and J genes are TRBV24-1 and TRBJ1-4, with D perhaps TRBD1 (6 bases). CDR1 is KGHDR and CDR2 is SFDVKD in the germline V gene. Trimming took 11 bases from V and 7 from J, leaving 19 bases between them. The CDR3 has 14 residues. The CDR3 region has the DNA TGTGCCAACGAAAACAGGGAGTTCAGTGAAAAACTGTTTTTT. Translation gives CANENREFSEKLFF.

This chain uses TRBV2 with TRBJ2-6, with D perhaps TRBD1 (6 bases). Germline CDR1 SNHLY, CDR2 FYNNEI. V was trimmed by 2 bases and J by 3 bases, leaving 14 bases between them. The CDR3 loop spans 17 amino acids. As DNA, the CDR3 is TGTGCCAGCAGTGAAAACCCTACAGGGCGTGGGGCCAACGTCCTGACTTTC. This sequence encodes CASSENPTGRGANVLTF. The full variable domain, completed using reference TRBV2 and TRBJ2-6, is EPEVTQTPSHQVTQMGQEVILRCVPISNHLYFYWYRQILGQKVEFLVSFYNNEISEKSEIFDDQFSVERPDGSNFTLKIRSTKLEDSAMYFCASSENPTGRGANVLTFGAGSRLTVL.

The chain joins TRBV7-6 to TRBJ1-5, with D perhaps matching TRBD1 (5 bases). Trimming shortened V by 0 bases and J by 2 bases, and 8 bases separated the two germline ends. Germline CDR1 and CDR2: SGHVS and FNYEAQ. This CDR3 region has 15 residues. The chain's CDR3 is CASSLAGGGNQPQHF. Here the CDR3 DNA reads TGTGCCAGCAGCTTAGCCGGGGGTGGCAATCAGCCCCAGCATTTT. Full variable domain (outside the CDR3, taken from reference TRBV7-6 and TRBJ1-5): GAGVSQSPRYKVTKRGQDVALRCDPISGHVSLYWYRQALGQGPEFLTYFNYEAQQDKSGLPNDRFSAERPEGSISTLTIQRTEQRDSAMYRCASSLAGGGNQPQHFGDGTRLSIL.